The T cell receptor (beta chain) under discussion was sequenced for a study of Ad26.COV2.S vaccination and SARS-CoV-2 variants. Points from the study as a whole: Placebo recipients had lower spike-specific TCR breadth than vaccine recipients.

TCRdb's table, derived via immunoSEQ multiplex PCR, lists solely in-frame clones and lacks some. Of 450,000 to 550,000 clones listed, 80% to 90% are singletons. This clone has only one observation. Antigen unknown. Documented treatment: some 20 received Ad26.COV2.S at low or high dose, single or two shots; several received placebo; per-sample allocation not given. Material that was analyzed had been drawn on day 63 after the first vaccine or placebo injection. A Boston adult aged 18-55 years was the donor. An Ad26 vector expressing Wuhan-strain SARS-CoV-2 spike served as the vaccine. This sequence was found in a person aged 18-65 years who received the Ad26.COV2.S COVID-19 vaccine or a placebo. The sequences come from peripheral blood, collected in a trial of Ad26.COV2.S vaccine versus placebo.

CDR3 bases: TGTGCCAGCAGTGACTCTCCCAACACCGGGGAGCTGTTTTTT. Its protein product is CASSDSPNTGELFF. This chain connects TRBV6-4 to TRBJ2-2, with unresolved D. Trimming removed 0 bases at V and 2 bases at J, with 4 bases between. The CDR3 extends over 14 amino acids. Germline lookup yields CDR1 MRHNA and CDR2 SNTAGT.